This TCR beta chain was sequenced in a study of CD8 T cells in Susac syndrome. Study-level results: The study's TCR sequencing and HLA analysis drew on a certain number of individuals. That number was acknowledged as relatively small.

With random hexamers, 0.5 to 1 ug RNA was reverse transcribed. In TCRdb, the immunoSEQ multiplex PCR reads were re-called with MiXCR into one record per CDR3 protein. This table holds 110,000 or so distinct CDR3 sequences, under 95% found once. Healthy donors matched for age and sex were used as controls. Negative isolation yielded CD8+ and CD4+ T cells; FACS enriched TEMRA cells. As to this clonotype: Its antigen remains unknown.

Sample: CD8+ T cells from PBMCs. The receptor comes from a human donor in good health.

The CDR3 protein is CASSYGEPPPQGKYF. The CDR3, as DNA: TGTGCCAGCAGTTACGGGGAACCCCCCCCGCAGGGGAAGTATTTT. The chain combines TRBV6-2 or TRBV6-3 with TRBJ2-3, with D possibly matching TRBD1 (6 bases). The V gene lost 2 bases and the J gene lost 13 bases, with 22 bases spanning the gap. This CDR3 is built from 15 residues. Germline assignment: CDR1 MNHEY and CDR2 SVGEGT.